This is a list of T cell receptor beta chains from one sample in a study of T cell responses to AZD1222 COVID-19 vaccine. The protocol was immunoSEQ multiplex PCR, while the TCRdb copy is restricted to in-frame clones and leaves out a portion. The sample lists tens of thousands of clones; roughly 91% were seen once. Source: peripheral blood, taken 28 days after the second AZD1222 dose. These receptor sequences come from an adult who received the AZD1222 COVID-19 vaccine. Both conserved end residues are part of each CDR3. Fields, in order: CDR3 protein, CDR3 DNA, clone size, V gene, J gene, D gene. A D gene is named only where the DNA matches it firmly. Where a row states a size, it is once, few, many or the class of an expanded clone; other rows omit it.

cdr3_aa: CASSSHRDGGPLSYTF
cdr3_nt: TGTGCCAGCAGCTCACATAGAGATGGGGGGCCCCTGAGCTACACCTTC
clone_size: .
v_call: TRBV11-2
j_call: TRBJ1-2
d_call: .

cdr3_aa: CASSQDRDYKTQYF
cdr3_nt: TGTGCCAGCAGCCAAGATCGGGACTACAAGACCCAGTACTTC
clone_size: .
v_call: TRBV4-2
j_call: TRBJ2-5
d_call: TRBD2

cdr3_aa: CATTNLIYNNEQFF
cdr3_nt: TGTGCCACAACGAATCTGATTTATAACAATGAGCAGTTCTTC
clone_size: .
v_call: TRBV6-5
j_call: TRBJ2-1
d_call: .

cdr3_aa: CASSPRGERNQPQHF
cdr3_nt: TGCGCCAGCAGCCCCAGGGGGGAGAGGAATCAGCCCCAGCATTTT
clone_size: .
v_call: TRBV4-1
j_call: TRBJ1-5
d_call: TRBD1

cdr3_aa: CASTPSGRNTEAFF
cdr3_nt: TGTGCCAGCACTCCCTCCGGCAGGAACACTGAAGCTTTCTTT
clone_size: .
v_call: TRBV6-5
j_call: TRBJ1-1
d_call: .

cdr3_aa: CSVQGQLTNNEQFF
cdr3_nt: TGCAGCGTGCAGGGACAGCTAACCAACAATGAGCAGTTCTTC
clone_size: .
v_call: TRBV29-1
j_call: TRBJ2-1
d_call: TRBD1

cdr3_aa: CATSGQGNYGYTF
cdr3_nt: TGTGCCACCAGCGGTCAGGGGAACTATGGCTACACCTTC
clone_size: .
v_call: TRBV15
j_call: TRBJ1-2
d_call: .

cdr3_aa: CASGLSGGGVTQYF
cdr3_nt: TGTGCCAGCGGACTGAGCGGGGGGGGTGTGACCCAGTACTTC
clone_size: .
v_call: TRBV7-2
j_call: TRBJ2-5
d_call: TRBD2

cdr3_aa: CASSLIQGPNQPQHF
cdr3_nt: TGTGCCAGCAGTTTAATACAGGGCCCTAATCAGCCCCAGCATTTT
clone_size: .
v_call: TRBV27
j_call: TRBJ1-5
d_call: .

cdr3_aa: CASSIAQGAHSPLHF
cdr3_nt: TGTGCCAGTAGTATCGCCCAGGGGGCACATTCACCCCTCCACTTT
clone_size: .
v_call: TRBV19
j_call: TRBJ1-6
d_call: TRBD1

cdr3_aa: CASSLEPGDRGGQPQHF
cdr3_nt: TGTGCCAGCAGCTTAGAACCGGGGGACAGGGGGGGACAGCCCCAGCATTTT
clone_size: .
v_call: TRBV7-2
j_call: TRBJ1-5
d_call: TRBD1

cdr3_aa: CASSQELGNYEQYF
cdr3_nt: TGCGCCAGCAGCCAAGAGCTCGGTAACTACGAGCAGTACTTC
clone_size: .
v_call: TRBV4-3
j_call: TRBJ2-7
d_call: .

cdr3_aa: CASSIDSLYNSPLHF
cdr3_nt: TGTGCCAGCAGCATAGACAGCCTCTATAATTCACCCCTCCACTTT
clone_size: .
v_call: TRBV11-2
j_call: TRBJ1-6
d_call: .

cdr3_aa: CAWSAPGDSPLHF
cdr3_nt: TGTGCCTGGAGTGCTCCCGGGGATTCACCCCTCCACTTT
clone_size: few
v_call: TRBV30
j_call: TRBJ1-6
d_call: .

cdr3_aa: CASSVGSGNTEAFF
cdr3_nt: TGTGCCAGCAGCGTAGGTTCAGGGAACACTGAAGCTTTCTTT
clone_size: once
v_call: TRBV9
j_call: TRBJ1-1
d_call: .

cdr3_aa: CASSYESSYNSPLHF
cdr3_nt: TGTGCCAGCAGTTACGAGAGCTCCTATAATTCACCCCTCCACTTT
clone_size: .
v_call: TRBV6-5
j_call: TRBJ1-6
d_call: .

cdr3_aa: CASSLSSGNTIYF
cdr3_nt: TGTGCCAGCAGCTTAAGTTCTGGAAACACCATATATTTT
clone_size: .
v_call: TRBV11-3
j_call: TRBJ1-3
d_call: .

cdr3_aa: CASSLGQGPGANVLTF
cdr3_nt: TGTGCCAGCAGCTTAGGACAGGGCCCTGGGGCCAACGTCCTGACTTTC
clone_size: .
v_call: TRBV11-2
j_call: TRBJ2-6
d_call: TRBD1

cdr3_aa: CASSKTSGGGETQYF
cdr3_nt: TGTGCCAGCAGTAAGACTAGCGGGGGAGGAGAGACCCAGTACTTC
clone_size: .
v_call: TRBV6-5
j_call: TRBJ2-5
d_call: TRBD2

cdr3_aa: CASSFSGVGNEQFF
cdr3_nt: TGTGCCAGCAGCTTTAGCGGGGTGGGCAATGAGCAGTTCTTC
clone_size: .
v_call: TRBV5-4
j_call: TRBJ2-1
d_call: TRBD2

cdr3_aa: CASSERGGPGKNIQYF
cdr3_nt: TGTGCCAGCAGCGAACGCGGGGGGCCTGGCAAAAACATTCAGTACTTC
clone_size: .
v_call: TRBV7-2
j_call: TRBJ2-4
d_call: TRBD2

cdr3_aa: CASRGLYEQYF
cdr3_nt: TGTGCCAGTAGAGGGCTATACGAGCAGTACTTC
clone_size: .
v_call: TRBV19
j_call: TRBJ2-7
d_call: .

cdr3_aa: CASSWQPGLANEQFF
cdr3_nt: TGTGCCAGCAGCTGGCAGCCGGGACTAGCTAATGAGCAGTTCTTC
clone_size: .
v_call: TRBV7-9
j_call: TRBJ2-1
d_call: TRBD2

cdr3_aa: CASSLPTGRYEQYF
cdr3_nt: TGTGCCAGCAGCTTGCCGACAGGGCGGTACGAGCAGTACTTC
clone_size: few
v_call: TRBV5-6
j_call: TRBJ2-7
d_call: TRBD1

cdr3_aa: CASSLWVMTSGNTIYF
cdr3_nt: TGTGCCAGCAGCTTGTGGGTCATGACCTCTGGAAACACCATATATTTT
clone_size: .
v_call: TRBV5-6
j_call: TRBJ1-3
d_call: .

cdr3_aa: CASIRTDSGNTIYF
cdr3_nt: TGTGCCAGCATTCGGACAGACTCTGGAAACACCATATATTTT
clone_size: .
v_call: TRBV6-5
j_call: TRBJ1-3
d_call: .

cdr3_aa: CASSPKIGTEAFF
cdr3_nt: TGTGCCAGCAGCCCCAAAATAGGAACTGAAGCTTTCTTT
clone_size: few
v_call: TRBV14
j_call: TRBJ1-1
d_call: .

cdr3_aa: CASSAGTGGSYEQYF
cdr3_nt: TGTGCCAGTAGTGCGGGGACAGGGGGTTCCTACGAGCAGTACTTC
clone_size: .
v_call: TRBV19
j_call: TRBJ2-7
d_call: TRBD1

cdr3_aa: CASSHTGTGFATEAFF
cdr3_nt: TGTGCCAGCAGCCATACCGGGACAGGGTTTGCCACTGAAGCTTTCTTT
clone_size: .
v_call: TRBV9
j_call: TRBJ1-1
d_call: TRBD1

cdr3_aa: CASSLVARGGTGNTIYF
cdr3_nt: TGTGCCAGCAGCTTAGTGGCGAGGGGGGGCACTGGAAACACCATATATTTT
clone_size: .
v_call: TRBV11-2
j_call: TRBJ1-3
d_call: .

cdr3_aa: CASSMDFNYGYTF
cdr3_nt: TGCGCCAGCAGCATGGACTTTAACTATGGCTACACCTTC
clone_size: .
v_call: TRBV5-1
j_call: TRBJ1-2
d_call: .

cdr3_aa: CASSQDRNDEQYF
cdr3_nt: TGTGCCAGCAGCCAAGACAGGAATGACGAGCAGTACTTC
clone_size: .
v_call: TRBV3-1/TRBV3-2
j_call: TRBJ2-7
d_call: .

cdr3_aa: CASSVGPVNQPQHF
cdr3_nt: TGTGCCAGCAGCGTGGGCCCGGTCAATCAGCCCCAGCATTTT
clone_size: few
v_call: TRBV9
j_call: TRBJ1-5
d_call: .

cdr3_aa: CASSTRTGDLQAFF
cdr3_nt: TGTGCCAGCAGCACTCGGACAGGGGATTTACAAGCTTTCTTT
clone_size: .
v_call: TRBV11-2
j_call: TRBJ1-1
d_call: TRBD1

cdr3_aa: CSVPPGDTEAFF
cdr3_nt: TGCAGCGTCCCTCCGGGGGACACTGAAGCTTTCTTT
clone_size: .
v_call: TRBV29-1
j_call: TRBJ1-1
d_call: .

cdr3_aa: CASRTGVNTGELFF
cdr3_nt: TGTGCCAGCCGTACAGGGGTGAACACCGGGGAGCTGTTTTTT
clone_size: .
v_call: TRBV7-9
j_call: TRBJ2-2
d_call: TRBD1

cdr3_aa: CASSRGPAEQYF
cdr3_nt: TGTGCCAGCAGTAGGGGGCCGGCCGAGCAGTACTTC
clone_size: once
v_call: TRBV12-3/TRBV12-4
j_call: TRBJ2-7
d_call: TRBD1